Each of the 23 T cell receptor beta chains below was sequenced from the same sample in a study of blood T cell repertoires in COVID-19. Method: immunoSEQ multiplex PCR; TCRdb's copy keeps in-frame clones and lacks some. The sample lists about 87,000 clones, 87% occurring once. The source material was peripheral blood. These receptors were collected from a human donor with acute or convalescent COVID-19. The donor label of this sample is uncertain.

The chain couples TRBV30 to TRBJ2-2; tentative D call: TRBD1 (6 bases). Looked up from germline, CDR1 is GTSNPN and CDR2 is SVGIG (reference sequence). V lost 7 bases to trimming and J lost 1 base, with 13 bases between them. This CDR3 region has 14 residues. CDR3 bases: TGTGCCTCGAGGCGACAGGTGAACACCGGGGAGCTGTTTTTT. Its translation: CASRRQVNTGELFF.

The genes are TRBV11-2 and TRBJ2-3; 8 nucleotides agree with TRBD2. Germline CDR1 and CDR2: SGHAT and FQNNGV. V dropped 3 bases and J dropped 1; count of bases not matched to a gene: 0. The CDR3 is made up of 14 amino acids. CDR3 sequence reads: CASSFGGGTDTQYF. DNA for the CDR3: TGTGCCAGCAGCTTCGGGGGGGGCACAGATACGCAGTATTTT.

The chain couples TRBV5-3 to TRBJ2-3; 7 nucleotides agree with TRBD2. TRBV5-3 is flagged as an ORF with uncertain function. The CDR3 is 16 residues long. The J segment lost 4 bases and the V segment lost 4 bases, leaving 12 bases of the junction unmatched. The CDR3 here is CARSRTRDECADTQYF. The CDR3 coding sequence is TGTGCCAGAAGCCGGACTAGAGATGAATGCGCAGATACGCAGTATTTT.

In DNA, the CDR3 is TGTGCCAGCACAACCTGGGGAGCTTCTAGCTCCTACGAGCAGTACTTC. Encoded protein: CASTTWGASSSYEQYF. J is TRBJ2-7 and V is TRBV28, with a weak D call TRBD2 (5 bases). The CDR3 spans 16 residues. Germline CDR1 is MDHEN and CDR2 is SYDVKM. V lost 7 bases to trimming and J lost 0 bases, with 19 bases between them. Using reference TRBV28 and TRBJ2-7 for the parts outside the CDR3, the full variable domain is DVKVTQSSRYLVKRTGEKVFLECVQDMDHENMFWYRQDPGLGLRLIYFSYDVKMKEKGDIPEGYSVSREKKERFSLILESASTNQTSMYLCASTTWGASSSYEQYFGPGTRLTVT.

This clone was recorded once. V is TRBV2 and J is TRBJ2-7, with 14 bases fitting TRBD2. Germline V lookup: CDR1 SNHLY, CDR2 FYNNEI. Trimming at V came to 7 bases and at J to 8 bases, leaving 16 bases not matched to a gene. The CDR3 extends over 17 amino acids. The CDR3 region is CASKMERGGLAGAQQYF. Written as DNA, the CDR3 is TGTGCCAGCAAAATGGAAAGAGGGGGACTAGCGGGGGCTCAGCAGTACTTC. The full variable domain, with the rest looked up from reference TRBV2 and TRBJ2-7, is EPEVTQTPSHQVTQMGQEVILRCVPISNHLYFYWYRQILGQKVEFLVSFYNNEISEKSEIFDDQFSVERPDGSNFTLKIRSTKLEDSAMYFCASKMERGGLAGAQQYFGPGTRLTVT.

The chain couples TRBV9 to TRBJ1-3; unclear D gene. Trimming pared 0 bases from V and 0 bases from J, leaving 13 bases between. The CDR3 loop spans 17 amino acids. Germline V gene sequence: CDR1 SGDLS, CDR2 YYNGEE. This CDR3 is CASSVGGSVVSGNTIYF. The CDR3 bases are TGTGCCAGCAGCGTAGGAGGCAGTGTAGTCTCTGGAAACACCATATATTTT.

CDR3 coding DNA: TGTGCCAGCAGTTCTGCCGGGACTCTGAACACTGAAGCTTTCTTT. The encoded protein is CASSSAGTLNTEAFF. This chain uses TRBV6-6 with TRBJ1-1, with a tentative D call TRBD1 (5 bases). CDR1 is MNHNY and CDR2 is SVGAGI in the germline V gene (reference sequence). The V and J ends lost 4 bases and 0 bases respectively, with 12 bases between them. The CDR3 length is 15 residues.

V gene TRBV6-6 combines with J gene TRBJ2-2; 9 bases map to TRBD2. The V and J ends lost 8 bases and 1 base, in that order; junction bases with no gene match: 5. This CDR3 has 15 amino acids. Germline CDR1 reads MNHNY; CDR2 reads SVGAGI (reference sequence). CDR3: CASQRGAQNTGELFF. The CDR3 coding sequence is TGTGCCAGCCAGCGGGGGGCCCAGAACACCGGGGAGCTGTTTTTT.

The V gene is TRBV7-9, the J gene TRBJ1-5; no clear D gene. The germline gives CDR1 SEHNR, CDR2 FQNEAQ (reference sequence). CDR3 length equals 13 residues. V lost 5 bases and J 2 bases, leaving 7 bases between the germline ends. The CDR3 region is CASSQSGNQPQHF. The CDR3 DNA reads TGTGCCAGCAGCCAGAGCGGCAATCAGCCCCAGCATTTT.

This chain links TRBV6-1 with TRBJ1-1; 7 bases match TRBD1. The CDR3 runs to 13 residues. The ends lost 2 bases at V and 5 bases at J; junction bases unmatched: 2. The germline CDR1 and CDR2 sequences are MNHNS and SASEGT. The CDR3 sequence is CASSERGLTEAFF. DNA for the CDR3: TGTGCCAGCAGTGAAAGGGGGCTGACTGAAGCTTTCTTT.

The chain is built from TRBV19 and TRBJ2-2, with 7 positions matching TRBD1. CDR1 is LNHDA and CDR2 is SQIVND in the germline V gene (reference sequence). This CDR3 has 14 residues. Trimming took 6 bases from V and 5 from J; bases not matched to a gene: 6. CDR3 amino acids: CASSGTEVTGELFF. In nucleotides, the CDR3 is TGTGCCAGTAGCGGGACAGAAGTGACCGGGGAGCTGTTTTTT.

The chain couples TRBV18 to TRBJ2-2, with D maybe TRBD1 (5 bases). The germline CDR1 and CDR2 sequences are KGHSH and LQKENI. CDR3 length: 15 amino acids. V lost 2 bases and J 1 base, leaving 8 bases between the germline ends. The CDR3 DNA follows: TGTGCCAGCTCACCATGGCAGGGGAACACCGGGGAGCTGTTTTTT. Translated: CASSPWQGNTGELFF.

The genes are TRBV11-3 and TRBJ2-6; possible D gene TRBD2, 5 bases. Trimming shortened V by 3 bases and J by 4 bases, and 10 bases separated the two germline ends. The CDR3 length is 15 residues. The V gene's germline CDR1 is SGHNT and CDR2 YENEEA. CDR3 sequence reads: CASSFRGAGANVLTF. The DNA for the CDR3 is TGTGCCAGCAGCTTCCGGGGAGCCGGGGCCAACGTCCTGACTTTC.

This rearrangement joins TRBV7-9 to TRBJ1-4, with D tentatively TRBD1 (5 bases). This CDR3 has 14 amino acids. From germline, CDR1 is SEHNR and CDR2 FQNEAQ (reference sequence). V lost 6 bases and J 1 base, leaving 9 bases between the germline ends. CDR3 DNA: TGTGCCAGCAGTCCCGGGGGAACTAATGAAAAACTGTTTTTT. Its translation: CASSPGGTNEKLFF. The full variable domain, completed using reference TRBV7-9 and TRBJ1-4, is DTGVSQNPRHKITKRGQNVTFRCDPISEHNRLYWYRQTLGQGPEFLTYFQNEAQLEKSRLLSDRFSAERPKGSFSTLEIQRTEQGDSAMYLCASSPGGTNEKLFFGSGTQLSVL.

This chain uses TRBV5-4 with TRBJ1-1, with D tentatively TRBD1 (6 bases). Between the trimmed V and J ends, which lost 4 bases and 5 bases, there was a span of 12 bases. Germline V lookup: CDR1 SGHNT, CDR2 YYREEE (reference sequence). The CDR3 length is 13 residues. The CDR3 is CASSGGASTEAFF. Written as DNA, the CDR3 is TGTGCCAGCAGCGGGGGGGCTTCGACTGAAGCTTTCTTT.

Only a few counts were recorded for this clone. V and J are TRBV6-6 and TRBJ1-1, with D possibly TRBD1 on 6 matching bases. CDR3 length equals 15 residues. The germline V gene has CDR1 MNHNY and CDR2 SVGAGI (reference sequence). V was clipped by 2 bases and J by 12 bases, with 22 bases between them. The CDR3 DNA follows: TGTGCCAGCAGTTACGGGGGCGCCCAAACTAGCGCCACTTTCTTT. Its protein is CASSYGGAQTSATFF.

The chain links TRBV5-1 to TRBJ1-3, with TRBD1 identical over 8 bases. The CDR3 is 16 amino acids. V dropped 4 bases and J dropped 0; count of bases not matched to a gene: 6. Per the germline V gene, CDR1 is SGHRS and CDR2 is YFSETQ. CDR3 nucleotides: TGCGCCAGCAGCGCAGGGGACAGGAGCTCTGGAAACACCATATATTTT. This sequence encodes CASSAGDRSSGNTIYF.

The chain employs TRBV30 and TRBJ2-7, with D possibly matching TRBD2 (6 bases). V was clipped by 4 bases and J by 3 bases, with 19 bases between them. CDR1 GTSNPN and CDR2 SVGIG come from the germline V gene (reference sequence). This CDR3 has 15 residues. The CDR3 DNA is TGTGCCTGGATCCTTAAGGGAGGTAAGAGCTACGAGCAGTACTTC. Translating it yields CAWILKGGKSYEQYF.

The chain couples TRBV19 to TRBJ2-7, with TRBD1 identical over 7 bases. The trim removed 4 bases at V and 1 base at J, leaving 4 bases unmatched. This CDR3 spans 14 amino acids. From germline, CDR1 is LNHDA and CDR2 SQIVND (reference sequence). CDR3 DNA sequence: TGTGCCAGTAGTAAACGGACAGGTTCCTACGAGCAGTACTTC. Translating gives CASSKRTGSYEQYF.

This clone was counted only a few times. This chain uses TRBV29-1 with TRBJ2-6, with a weak D call TRBD2 (5 bases). The V gene's germline CDR1 is SQVTM and CDR2 ANQGSEA. V lost 6 bases and J 3 bases, leaving 9 bases between the germline ends. The CDR3 is 13 amino acids. CDR3 loop: CSVPAGGANVLTF. The CDR3 DNA reads as TGCAGCGTCCCCGCGGGTGGGGCCAACGTCCTGACTTTC.

V gene TRBV3-1 (or the pseudogene TRBV3-2) combines with J gene TRBJ2-5, with TRBD2 matching over 11 bases. The CDR3 loop spans 16 amino acids. The V gene's germline CDR1 is LGHDT and CDR2 YNNKEL (reference sequence). Unmatched junction bases numbered 7, after V lost 2 bases and J lost 5 bases. The CDR3: CASSQPSGGLGETQYF. The DNA of the CDR3 is TGTGCCAGCAGCCAACCTAGCGGGGGGTTGGGGGAGACCCAGTACTTC.

This CDR3 is CASSLAGKREQFF. CDR3 sequence (DNA): TGTGCCAGCAGTTTGGCAGGAAAACGTGAGCAGTTCTTC. The rearrangement joins TRBV28 to TRBJ2-1; no clear D. Trimming removed 3 bases from V and 9 bases from J, with 12 bases in between. CDR1 is MDHEN and CDR2 is SYDVKM in the germline V gene. The CDR3 contains 13 residues.

V is TRBV28 and J is TRBJ2-7; a weak D match, TRBD2 (7 bases). CDR3 length: 15 amino acids. Per germline, CDR1 MDHEN and CDR2 SYDVKM. Trimming took 7 bases from V and 2 from J, leaving 18 bases between them. CDR3 nucleotide sequence: TGTGCCAGCAACCTTAGGGGGGGGGCTACCTACGAGCAGTACTTC. Amino acid sequence: CASNLRGGATYEQYF. The full variable domain, rest sourced from reference TRBV28 and TRBJ2-7, is DVKVTQSSRYLVKRTGEKVFLECVQDMDHENMFWYRQDPGLGLRLIYFSYDVKMKEKGDIPEGYSVSREKKERFSLILESASTNQTSMYLCASNLRGGATYEQYFGPGTRLTVT.